Presented here are 19 T cell receptor beta chains from one specimen sequenced in a study of cytomegalovirus exposure and HLA in healthy donors. The PCR was carried out with 60 Vbeta primers and 13 Jbeta primers. The repertoire was sequenced with immunoSEQ multiplex PCR; TCRdb's copy has only in-frame clones and lacks some. The data show 150,000 to 200,000 clones, with about three quarters seen just once and 2.5% to 3.5% held by the top ten. The specimen was PBMCs. These receptors originate from a female donor in good health and CMV-seronegative.

The CDR3 DNA reads TGTGCCAGCAGGTCGGACAGACTGAACACTGAAGCTTTCTTT. Its protein is CASRSDRLNTEAFF. The chain recombines TRBV6-5 with TRBJ1-1, with D perhaps matching TRBD1 (6 bases). Trimming removed 6 bases from V and 0 bases from J, with 11 bases in between. The CDR3 is made up of 14 amino acids. Germline assignment: CDR1 MNHEY and CDR2 SVGAGI.

The chain combines TRBV27 with TRBJ2-2; TRBD2 matches at 14 bases. Looked up from germline, CDR1 is MNHEY and CDR2 is SMNVEV (reference sequence). J was trimmed by 5 bases and V by 5 bases; bases with no gene match: 7. The CDR3 is 17 residues long. CDR3 coding DNA: TGTGCCAGCAGTCCCAGACTAGCGGGGGGGCGAACCGGGGAGCTGTTTTTT. It is translated as CASSPRLAGGRTGELFF.

The chain joins TRBV30 to TRBJ2-1; TRBD2 matches 14 bases. CDR3 length: 17 amino acids. The J segment lost 6 bases and the V segment lost 2 bases, leaving 9 bases of the junction unmatched. Germline-derived CDR1 and CDR2 are GTSNPN and SVGIG (reference sequence). For the CDR3, the DNA is TGTGCCTGGAGTCTTCACCGGGGGACTAGCGGGGGCAATGAGCAGTTCTTC. It encodes CAWSLHRGTSGGNEQFF. Supplemented by reference TRBV30 and TRBJ2-1, the full variable domain reads SQTIHQWPATLVQPVGSPLSLECTVEGTSNPNLYWYRQAAGRGLQLLFYSVGIGQISSEVPQNLSASRPQDRQFILSSKKLLLSDSGFYLCAWSLHRGTSGGNEQFFGPGTRLTVL.

In this sample, this clone turned up a few times. This sequence joins TRBV30 and TRBJ1-5, with TRBD1 as a possible D gene (5 bases). There are 13 residues in the CDR3. Germline V gives CDR1 GTSNPN, CDR2 SVGIG (reference sequence). Trimming cost V 2 bases and J 6 bases, with 11 bases left between them. The CDR3 loop is CAWSSDGGQPQHF. The CDR3 coding sequence is TGTGCCTGGAGTTCCGACGGGGGTCAGCCCCAGCATTTT.

V gene TRBV27 combines with J gene TRBJ2-7; tentative D call: TRBD2 (5 bases). There are 15 residues in the CDR3. Trimming left V 3 bases short and J 7 bases short, with 19 bases between. CDR1 and CDR2 (germline): MNHEY, SMNVEV (reference sequence). The CDR3 spells CASSLSSMAPGEQYF. In DNA, the CDR3 is TGTGCCAGCAGTTTGTCCTCCATGGCCCCGGGGGAGCAGTACTTC.

The J gene is TRBJ1-6, the V gene TRBV9; 7 bases map to TRBD1. Germline assignment: CDR1 SGDLS and CDR2 YYNGEE. The CDR3 spans 14 residues. Trimming removed 1 base from V and 11 bases from J; junction bases left unmatched: 6. The DNA of the CDR3 is TGTGCCAGCAGCGTAAACAGGGGAATGACACCCCTCCACTTT. As protein: CASSVNRGMTPLHF.

V is TRBV2 and J is TRBJ1-6, with TRBD1 matching 7 bases. The germline V gene has CDR1 SNHLY and CDR2 FYNNEI. V lost 10 bases and J lost 6; bases outside the gene matches: 6. The CDR3 has 13 residues. CDR3 protein: CAKRGTANSPLHF. The CDR3 region has the DNA TGTGCCAAACGCGGGACAGCTAATTCACCCCTCCACTTT.

The CDR3 DNA follows: TGTGCCAGCACCCCATCGGCCGGGGATCAGCCCCAGCATTTT. Translation: CASTPSAGDQPQHF. The chain has TRBV7-2 and TRBJ1-5; D gene ambiguous. The CDR3 contains 14 residues. The V end was cut by 7 bases, the J end by 5 bases, with 15 bases between. Germline V gives CDR1 SGHTA, CDR2 FQGNSA.

This chain uses TRBV14 with TRBJ1-1; no clear D. This CDR3 has 14 amino acids. Germline-derived CDR1 and CDR2 are SGHDN and FVKESK. Trimming took off 1 base at V and 5 bases at J, with 11 bases between the two ends. CDR3 sequence reads: CASSQVPGGTEAFF. The CDR3, as DNA: TGTGCCAGCAGCCAAGTACCGGGAGGAACTGAAGCTTTCTTT.

This clone was counted a few times. This chain connects TRBV29-1 to TRBJ2-1, with TRBD2 as a possible D gene (6 bases). The CDR3 totals 13 residues. Germline lookup yields CDR1 SQVTM and CDR2 ANQGSEA. Trimming stripped 4 bases from V and 7 bases from J, with 14 bases between. As DNA, the CDR3 is TGCAGCGTTGGACGCGGGAAAGGGAATGAGCAGTTCTTC. Its protein product is CSVGRGKGNEQFF.

The chain carries TRBV19 and TRBJ2-3; perhaps TRBD1 as D (5 bases). Trimming removed 2 bases at V and 2 bases at J, with 8 bases between. Per the germline V gene, CDR1 is LNHDA and CDR2 is SQIVND (reference sequence). CDR3 length: 14 amino acids. The CDR3 nucleotides read TGTGCCAGTAGTATACTACAGGCCACAGATACGCAGTATTTT. This encodes CASSILQATDTQYF.

The chain employs TRBV4-1 and TRBJ2-7, with TRBD2 matching 7 bases. Germline lookup yields CDR1 MGHRA and CDR2 YSYEKL. There are 16 residues in the CDR3. V gave up 1 base and J gave up 0 bases; unmatched junction bases: 6. CDR3: CASSQGLARISYEQYF. CDR3 in DNA: TGCGCCAGCAGCCAAGGACTAGCCCGTATCTCCTACGAGCAGTACTTC.

This chain links TRBV28 with TRBJ1-1, with D unclear. With 3 bases removed from V and 5 bases from J, the gap between germline ends came to 16 bases. Germline lookup yields CDR1 MDHEN and CDR2 SYDVKM. CDR3 length: 15 amino acids. CDR3 protein: CASSFVRTRGTEAFF. CDR3 in DNA: TGTGCCAGCAGTTTCGTCAGGACGCGGGGAACTGAAGCTTTCTTT.

The genes are TRBV18 and TRBJ1-5; tentative D call: TRBD1 (6 bases). Trimming took off 2 bases at V and 2 bases at J, with 7 bases between the two ends. CDR3 length: 14 amino acids. Germline V gene data show CDR1 as KGHSH and CDR2 as LQKENI. CDR3 bases: TGTGCCAGCTCACCAGGGGGCGGCAATCAGCCCCAGCATTTT. This gives the protein CASSPGGGNQPQHF. Full variable domain (outside the CDR3, taken from reference TRBV18 and TRBJ1-5): NAGVMQNPRHLVRRRGQEARLRCSPMKGHSHVYWYRQLPEEGLKFMVYLQKENIIDESGMPKERFSAEFPKEGPSILRIQQVVRGDSAAYFCASSPGGGNQPQHFGDGTRLSIL.

V usage is TRBV7-8 and J usage is TRBJ2-1; possibly TRBD1 for D (5 bases). The ends were cut back, 5 bases at V and 3 bases at J, with 14 bases in the middle. The CDR3 sequence is 15 residues long. Germline CDR1 SGHVS, CDR2 FQNEAQ. CDR3 bases: TGTGCCAGCAGCATCGCTAGGGGAAGCTACAATGAGCAGTTCTTC. This gives the protein CASSIARGSYNEQFF.

The chain is built from TRBV19 and TRBJ1-1; D is possibly TRBD1 (5 bases). Trimming took 2 bases from V and 11 from J, leaving 18 bases between them. The CDR3 covers 14 residues. CDR1 is LNHDA, CDR2 SQIVND, per germline (reference sequence). The CDR3 spells CASSIQGVDASAFF. The CDR3 DNA is TGTGCCAGTAGTATACAGGGCGTAGACGCCTCGGCTTTCTTT.

The CDR3 sequence: CASNRRSSGGTEAFF. The CDR3 bases are TGTGCCAGTAACCGTAGATCATCAGGGGGCACTGAAGCTTTCTTT. The rearrangement joins TRBV19 to TRBJ1-1, with 7 bases lining up with TRBD1. J was trimmed by 4 bases and V by 7 bases; bases with no gene match: 12. The CDR3 covers 15 residues. Germline CDR1 and CDR2: LNHDA and SQIVND (reference sequence).

This chain links TRBV19 with TRBJ2-1; weak D call: TRBD2 (5 bases). The germline V gene has CDR1 LNHDA and CDR2 SQIVND (reference sequence). The CDR3 covers 15 residues. V was shortened by 5 bases and J by 4 bases, with 15 bases between the two germline ends. The CDR3 protein is CASSQEPGIYNEQFF. The CDR3 DNA reads as TGTGCCAGTAGTCAGGAGCCGGGAATTTACAATGAGCAGTTCTTC.

The gene calls are TRBV6-6 and TRBJ2-1; weak D call: TRBD1 (5 bases). Germline values: CDR1 MNHNY, CDR2 SVGAGI (reference sequence). The CDR3 runs 15 residues. Trimming removed 5 bases at V and 7 bases at J, with 18 bases between. CDR3 nucleotides: TGTGCCAGCAGTACAGGAGTGGGGATGGTGAATGAGCAGTTCTTC. Its protein product is CASSTGVGMVNEQFF.